These 27 T cell receptor beta chains were sequenced from one sample in a study of cytomegalovirus exposure and HLA in healthy donors. Here immunoSEQ multiplex PCR was the method, and the copy in TCRdb shows in-frame clones only, minus some. Of about 130,000 clones detected, roughly 89% appear once; the ten largest clones hold 2%. The sample comprised PBMCs. These receptors came from a woman between 18 and 30 years old in good health and CMV-seronegative.

This chain links TRBV5-1 with TRBJ1-1, with TRBD1 matching 9 bases. CDR3 length equals 16 residues. Germline-derived CDR1 and CDR2 are SGHRS and YFSETQ. Trimming cost V 4 bases and J 0 bases; bases outside gene matches: 7. This CDR3 is CASSKQGAALNTEAFF. The DNA for the CDR3 is TGCGCCAGCAGCAAACAGGGGGCGGCCTTGAACACTGAAGCTTTCTTT.

V usage is TRBV7-8 and J usage is TRBJ2-3, with 11 bases lining up with TRBD2. CDR1 and CDR2 from the germline V gene are SGHVS and FQNEAQ. J was trimmed by 0 bases and V by 1 base; bases with no gene match: 15. The CDR3 contains 21 residues. Here the CDR3 reads CASSLDRPSGRTKPSTDTQYF. The CDR3 DNA sequence: TGTGCCAGCAGCTTAGATCGGCCTAGCGGGAGGACCAAACCTAGCACAGATACGCAGTATTTT. Looking up the rest from reference TRBV7-8 and TRBJ2-3 gives the full variable domain: GAGVSQSPRYKVAKRGQDVALRCDPISGHVSLFWYQQALGQGPEFLTYFQNEAQLDKSGLPSDRFFAERPEGSVSTLKIQRTQQEDSAVYLCASSLDRPSGRTKPSTDTQYFGPGTRLTVL.

The V and J genes are TRBV5-3 and TRBJ2-5, with 13 nucleotides matching TRBD2. TRBV5-3 is known as an ORF, though its function is uncertain. With V trimmed by 1 base and J by 2 bases, 5 bases remained unmatched. The CDR3 has 17 residues. The CDR3 DNA sequence: TGTGCCAGAAGCTTGTTTGGGACTAGCGGGACGCAAGAGACCCAGTACTTC. Its translation is CARSLFGTSGTQETQYF.

This rearrangement joins TRBV1 to TRBJ1-2; the D call in the table, TRBD1, was not verified against the DNA. TRBV1 is marked as a pseudogene. This CDR3 contains 19 residues. The CDR3 here is CTSSQVLYETGGRDYGYTF. The CDR3 DNA is TGCACCAGCAGCCAAGTTTTGTATGAGACAGGGGGCAGGGACTATGGCTACACCTTC.

This clone was seen only once. The V and J genes are TRBV2 and TRBJ2-3; perhaps TRBD2 as D (6 bases). Trimming left V 7 bases short and J 2 bases short, with 16 bases between. CDR3 length: 15 amino acids. Germline CDR1 is SNHLY and CDR2 is FYNNEI. The CDR3 nucleotides read TGTGCCAGCATCGACCCTCTAGCGTACACAGATACGCAGTATTTT. It translates to CASIDPLAYTDTQYF.

V gene TRBV5-6 combines with J gene TRBJ2-1, with D maybe TRBD1 (6 bases). The CDR3 is 16 residues long. Germline V gene sequence: CDR1 SGHDT, CDR2 YYEEEE. With 0 bases removed from V and 2 bases from J, the gap between germline ends came to 12 bases. CDR3 DNA sequence: TGTGCCAGCAGCTTGGTACGACAGGTCCCCTACAATGAGCAGTTCTTC. It specifies CASSLVRQVPYNEQFF.

V is TRBV6-6 and J is TRBJ2-7; 10 bases match TRBD2. The junction had 4 bases not matched to a gene; V was cut back by 8 bases and J by 3 bases. The CDR3 is made up of 13 amino acids. Germline assignment: CDR1 MNHNY and CDR2 SVGAGI (reference sequence). The CDR3: CASRTSGNYEQYF. The CDR3 nucleotides read TGTGCCAGCCGCACTAGCGGGAACTACGAGCAGTACTTC.

This clone appeared once. V and J are TRBV11-2 and TRBJ1-1, with a tentative D call TRBD1 (5 bases). The V gene's germline CDR1 is SGHAT and CDR2 FQNNGV. V lost 3 bases, J lost 10 bases, and 15 bases lay in between. CDR3 length: 13 amino acids. Here the CDR3 reads CASSFMVRQGAFF. CDR3 coding DNA: TGTGCCAGCAGCTTTATGGTAAGGCAGGGAGCTTTCTTT.

J is TRBJ2-3 and V is TRBV5-1; D perhaps matches TRBD2 (6 bases). Germline assignment: CDR1 SGHRS and CDR2 YFSETQ. The V end was cut by 0 bases, the J end by 4 bases, with 12 bases between. This CDR3 comprises 15 residues. The CDR3 protein is CASSLGGVPPDTQYF. In nucleotides, the CDR3 is TGCGCCAGCAGCTTGGGGGGGGTACCCCCAGATACGCAGTATTTT.

The chain is built from TRBV5-6 and TRBJ2-5; 7 nucleotides match TRBD2. Germline V CDR1 and CDR2: SGHDT, YYEEEE. The CDR3 consists of 14 residues. Trimming removed 4 bases from V and 2 bases from J; junction bases left unmatched: 5. The CDR3 loop is CASSEGTTQETQYF. As DNA, the CDR3 is TGTGCCAGCAGCGAAGGGACTACGCAAGAGACCCAGTACTTC. The complete variable domain, with remaining parts taken from reference TRBV5-6 and TRBJ2-5, reads DAGVTQSPTHLIKTRGQQVTLRCSPKSGHDTVSWYQQALGQGPQFIFQYYEEEERQRGNFPDRFSGHQFPNYSSELNVNALLLGDSALYLCASSEGTTQETQYFGPGTRLLVL.

The chain recombines TRBV2 with TRBJ1-5, with 7 bases matching TRBD1. Looked up from germline, CDR1 is SNHLY and CDR2 is FYNNEI. Losses at the gene ends were 8 bases for V and 4 bases for J; bases not matched to a gene: 11. The CDR3 contains 15 residues. Written as DNA, the CDR3 is TGTGCCAGCGGGGGAGATGGGGACAGAAATCAGCCCCAGCATTTT. This encodes CASGGDGDRNQPQHF. The full variable domain, with the rest looked up from reference TRBV2 and TRBJ1-5, is EPEVTQTPSHQVTQMGQEVILRCVPISNHLYFYWYRQILGQKVEFLVSFYNNEISEKSEIFDDQFSVERPDGSNFTLKIRSTKLEDSAMYFCASGGDGDRNQPQHFGDGTRLSIL.

The chain uses TRBV5-6 and TRBJ2-7; D is perhaps TRBD2 (6 bases). The germline V and J ends were trimmed by 6 bases and 4 bases, with 11 bases remaining between them. The germline V gene encodes CDR1 SGHDT and CDR2 YYEEEE. CDR3 length: 12 amino acids. The CDR3 DNA follows: TGTGCCAGCACCGGGACTTCGTACGAGCAGTACTTC. Protein: CASTGTSYEQYF.

J is TRBJ2-2 and V is TRBV7-2, with 8 bases matching TRBD2. The CDR3 contains 15 residues. The V gene's germline CDR1 is SGHTA and CDR2 FQGNSA. J gave up 6 bases and V 3 bases, and 6 bases lay outside the gene matches. CDR3 loop: CASSFAGGTSGELFF. Here the CDR3 DNA reads TGTGCCAGCAGCTTCGCGGGAGGAACTTCCGGGGAGCTGTTTTTT.

The chain is built from TRBV7-9 and TRBJ2-7; D is possibly TRBD2 (7 bases). The germline V gene encodes CDR1 SEHNR and CDR2 FQNEAQ (reference sequence). V lost 3 bases to trimming and J lost 3 bases, with 18 bases between them. The CDR3 runs 16 residues. The CDR3, as DNA: TGTGCCAGCAGCTTCAGAGAGGGAGGGGGGAACTACGAGCAGTACTTC. It encodes CASSFREGGGNYEQYF.

The chain employs TRBV5-1 and TRBJ1-2; 8 bases agree with TRBD1. In germline, CDR1 is SGHRS, CDR2 YFSETQ. This CDR3 contains 17 residues. Trimming cost V 1 base and J 0 bases; bases outside gene matches: 8. CDR3 sequence: CASSLPGQVTANYGYTF. DNA of the CDR3: TGCGCCAGCAGCTTGCCGGGACAGGTCACCGCTAACTATGGCTACACCTTC.

The rearrangement uses TRBV11-3 and TRBJ2-5; D is perhaps TRBD1 (6 bases). V dropped 2 bases and J dropped 7 bases, with 23 bases sitting between them. Per germline, CDR1 SGHNT and CDR2 YENEEA. The CDR3 spans 17 residues. CDR3 coding DNA: TGTGCCAGCAGCTTAAGGGGGTTCGCCGGGCCACCACGGACCCAGTACTTC. Translating it yields CASSLRGFAGPPRTQYF.

This chain connects TRBV19 to TRBJ1-2, with 7 bases lining up with TRBD1. CDR1 LNHDA and CDR2 SQIVND come from the germline V gene (reference sequence). CDR3 size: 14 residues. The trim removed 6 bases at V and 2 bases at J, leaving 6 bases unmatched. CDR3 in DNA: TGTGCCAGTAGCCCGGGACAGACAAACTATGGCTACACCTTC. It translates to CASSPGQTNYGYTF.

The chain has TRBV11-3 and TRBJ2-1, with D maybe TRBD2 (6 bases). V was shortened by 4 bases and J by 1 base, with 11 bases between the two germline ends. This CDR3 is built from 15 residues. Germline V gene data show CDR1 as SGHNT and CDR2 as YENEEA. The CDR3 DNA reads TGTGCCAGCAGCTCTGAAGGACTATCCTACAATGAGCAGTTCTTC. Amino acid sequence: CASSSEGLSYNEQFF.

The CDR3 coding sequence is TGCGCCAGCAGCCAACCGGGACAGTCTTTAGAGACCCAGTACTTC. It codes for CASSQPGQSLETQYF. V usage is TRBV4-1 and J usage is TRBJ2-5, with 7 bases aligning to TRBD1. CDR3 length equals 15 residues. Germline assignment: CDR1 MGHRA and CDR2 YSYEKL. V gave up 2 bases and J gave up 4 bases; unmatched junction bases: 7.

The chain combines TRBV10-3 with TRBJ2-7, with 8 bases that match TRBD2. V lost 0 bases to trimming and J lost 0 bases; unmatched junction nucleotides: 4. The CDR3 extends over 16 amino acids. Germline V gene sequence: CDR1 ENHRY, CDR2 SYGVKD. CDR3 in amino acids: CAISESEREPSYEQYF. For the CDR3, the DNA is TGTGCCATCAGTGAGTCGGAGCGGGAGCCCTCCTACGAGCAGTACTTC.

The chain has TRBV28 and TRBJ2-1, with TRBD1 matching 12 bases. V shed 5 bases, J shed 10 bases, and the junction held 9 bases outside the gene matches. Germline values: CDR1 MDHEN, CDR2 SYDVKM. The CDR3 extends over 15 amino acids. The CDR3 sequence is CASSAGTGGPREQFF. The CDR3 DNA follows: TGTGCCAGCAGTGCCGGGACAGGGGGCCCCAGGGAGCAGTTCTTC. The whole variable domain, remainder taken from reference TRBV28 and TRBJ2-1, is DVKVTQSSRYLVKRTGEKVFLECVQDMDHENMFWYRQDPGLGLRLIYFSYDVKMKEKGDIPEGYSVSREKKERFSLILESASTNQTSMYLCASSAGTGGPREQFFGPGTRLTVL.

The chain carries TRBV7-2 and TRBJ2-1, with TRBD2 matching 14 bases. The CDR3 has 16 amino acids. Germline values: CDR1 SGHTA, CDR2 FQGNSA. V shed 5 bases, J shed 7 bases, and the junction held 7 bases outside the gene matches. The CDR3 here is CASSARLAGGLNEQFF. DNA for the CDR3: TGTGCCAGCAGCGCAAGACTAGCGGGAGGGCTAAATGAGCAGTTCTTC.

The table lists this clone with a count of one. The chain carries TRBV28 and TRBJ2-1, with 7 nucleotides matching TRBD1. Germline lookup yields CDR1 MDHEN and CDR2 SYDVKM. J gave up 3 bases and V 5 bases, and 7 bases lay outside the gene matches. The CDR3 totals 15 residues. The CDR3 sequence: CASSSPRDSYNEQFF. Written as DNA, the CDR3 is TGTGCCAGCAGTAGCCCCCGGGACAGCTACAATGAGCAGTTCTTC. The variable domain in full, completed from reference TRBV28 and TRBJ2-1, reads DVKVTQSSRYLVKRTGEKVFLECVQDMDHENMFWYRQDPGLGLRLIYFSYDVKMKEKGDIPEGYSVSREKKERFSLILESASTNQTSMYLCASSSPRDSYNEQFFGPGTRLTVL.

The rearrangement joins TRBV10-3 to TRBJ2-5, with D perhaps TRBD2 (5 bases). Trimming cost V 3 bases and J 5 bases, with 19 bases left between them. Per the germline V gene, CDR1 is ENHRY and CDR2 is SYGVKD. The CDR3 is made up of 16 amino acids. The CDR3 nucleotides are TGTGCCATCAGTGACTACGCGGAGCGGCTAGGGGAGACCCAGTACTTC. Translation gives CAISDYAERLGETQYF.

The chain links TRBV11-2 to TRBJ2-1; 10 bases line up with TRBD2. Per germline, CDR1 SGHAT and CDR2 FQNNGV. Losses at the gene ends were 5 bases for V and 8 bases for J; bases not matched to a gene: 9. The CDR3 is made up of 15 amino acids. The CDR3 loop reads CASSPIAGGLDEQFF. In nucleotides, the CDR3 is TGTGCCAGCAGCCCAATAGCGGGGGGCCTGGATGAGCAGTTCTTC.

This clone occurred a few times. The chain couples TRBV5-1 to TRBJ2-7; D is possibly TRBD1 (5 bases). Germline assignment: CDR1 SGHRS and CDR2 YFSETQ. Trimming took off 1 base at V and 3 bases at J, with 8 bases between the two ends. The CDR3 runs 13 residues. CDR3 sequence (DNA): TGCGCCAGCAGCTTGAAGGGGCGCTACGAGCAGTACTTC. Its protein product is CASSLKGRYEQYF.

The chain carries TRBV7-8 and TRBJ2-1; 11 nucleotides agree with TRBD2. Per the germline V gene, CDR1 is SGHVS and CDR2 is FQNEAQ. Trimming took 1 base from V and 7 from J; bases not matched to a gene: 6. The CDR3 extends over 16 amino acids. In DNA, the CDR3 is TGTGCCAGCAGCTTAGTAGGTCTAGCGGGAGGAAATGAGCAGTTCTTC. Its translation is CASSLVGLAGGNEQFF. The whole variable domain, filled in from reference TRBV7-8 and TRBJ2-1, reads GAGVSQSPRYKVAKRGQDVALRCDPISGHVSLFWYQQALGQGPEFLTYFQNEAQLDKSGLPSDRFFAERPEGSVSTLKIQRTQQEDSAVYLCASSLVGLAGGNEQFFGPGTRLTVL.